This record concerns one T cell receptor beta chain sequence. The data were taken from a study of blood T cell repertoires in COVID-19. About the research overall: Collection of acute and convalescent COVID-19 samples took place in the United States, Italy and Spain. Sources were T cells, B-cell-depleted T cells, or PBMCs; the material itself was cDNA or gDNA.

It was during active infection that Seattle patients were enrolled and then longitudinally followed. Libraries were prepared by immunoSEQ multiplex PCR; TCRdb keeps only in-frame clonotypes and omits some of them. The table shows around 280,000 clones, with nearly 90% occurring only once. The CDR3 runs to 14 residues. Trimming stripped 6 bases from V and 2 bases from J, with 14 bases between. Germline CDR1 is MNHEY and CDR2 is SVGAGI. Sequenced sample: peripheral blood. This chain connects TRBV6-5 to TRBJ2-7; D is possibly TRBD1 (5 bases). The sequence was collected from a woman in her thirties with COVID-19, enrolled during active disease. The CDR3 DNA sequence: TGTGCCAGCAGACGAAGGGGCAAGACCTACGAGCAGTACTTC. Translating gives CASRRRGKTYEQYF.